The present entry profiles one T cell receptor (beta chain) with its context. Antigen: not known. Primers included in the PCR were 60 Vbeta and 13 Jbeta primers. Here immunoSEQ multiplex PCR was the method, and the copy in TCRdb shows in-frame clones only, minus some. The listing contains around 100,000 clones. This entry is derived from a study of cytomegalovirus exposure and HLA in healthy donors. Study-level information: Approximately 81% of 350 to 400 genotyped donors fell in the Caucasian-associated ancestry cluster.

General study points: Within a later analysis, the majority of CMV-associated TCR beta chains appeared HLA-restricted. Rates of TCR association differed by HLA locus in a later analysis, with DRB1 highest and HLA-C lowest. Data from an earlier analysis indicated that most TCR beta V segments were productive either about 87% or about 30% of the time.

The clonotype originates from a man aged 50 to 60 in good health and CMV-seronegative. Material for sequencing was PBMCs.

The CDR3 here is CASRYTGGGGYTF. CDR3 DNA sequence: TGTGCCAGCAGGTATACAGGCGGGGGCGGCTACACCTTC. The J gene is TRBJ1-2, the V gene TRBV6-5, with a possible D match to TRBD1 (6 bases). The germline V and J ends were trimmed by 6 bases and 8 bases, with 16 bases remaining between them. The CDR3 covers 13 residues. The germline V gene encodes CDR1 MNHEY and CDR2 SVGAGI.